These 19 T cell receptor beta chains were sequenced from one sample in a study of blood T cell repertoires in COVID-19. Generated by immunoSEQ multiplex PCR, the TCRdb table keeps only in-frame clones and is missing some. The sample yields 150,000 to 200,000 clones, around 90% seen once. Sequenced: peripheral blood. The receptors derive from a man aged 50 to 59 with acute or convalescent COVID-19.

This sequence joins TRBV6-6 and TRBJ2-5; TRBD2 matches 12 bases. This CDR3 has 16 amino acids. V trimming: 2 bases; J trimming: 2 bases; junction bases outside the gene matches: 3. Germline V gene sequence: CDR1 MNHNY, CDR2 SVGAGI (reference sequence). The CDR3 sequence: CASSYALAGGQETQYF. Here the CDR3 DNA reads TGTGCCAGCAGTTACGCGCTAGCGGGGGGGCAAGAGACCCAGTACTTC.

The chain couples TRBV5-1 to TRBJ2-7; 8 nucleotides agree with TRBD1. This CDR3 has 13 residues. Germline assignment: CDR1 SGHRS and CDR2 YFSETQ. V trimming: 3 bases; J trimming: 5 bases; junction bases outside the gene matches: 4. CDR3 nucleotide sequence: TGCGCCAGCAGCTCTGGACAGGGCGACGAGCAGTACTTC. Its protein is CASSSGQGDEQYF.

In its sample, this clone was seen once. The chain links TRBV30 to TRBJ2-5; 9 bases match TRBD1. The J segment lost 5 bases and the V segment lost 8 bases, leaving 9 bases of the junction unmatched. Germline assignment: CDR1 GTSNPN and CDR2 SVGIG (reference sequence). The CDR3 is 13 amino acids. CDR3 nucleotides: TGTGCCAGACAGGGGGGATATCGGGAGACCCAGTACTTC. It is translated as CARQGGYRETQYF.

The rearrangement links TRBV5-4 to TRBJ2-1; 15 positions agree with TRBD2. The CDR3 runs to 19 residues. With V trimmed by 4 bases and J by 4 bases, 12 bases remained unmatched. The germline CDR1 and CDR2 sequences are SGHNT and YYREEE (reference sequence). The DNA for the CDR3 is TGTGCCAGCAGCCTGGGGACTAGCGGGGGGAACTATGATTACAATGAGCAGTTCTTC. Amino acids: CASSLGTSGGNYDYNEQFF.

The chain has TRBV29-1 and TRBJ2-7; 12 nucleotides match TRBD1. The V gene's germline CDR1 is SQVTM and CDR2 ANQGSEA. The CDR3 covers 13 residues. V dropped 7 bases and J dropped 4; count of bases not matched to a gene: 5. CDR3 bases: TGCAGCGCCGGGACAGGGGGCTCTTACGAGCAGTACTTC. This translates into CSAGTGGSYEQYF.

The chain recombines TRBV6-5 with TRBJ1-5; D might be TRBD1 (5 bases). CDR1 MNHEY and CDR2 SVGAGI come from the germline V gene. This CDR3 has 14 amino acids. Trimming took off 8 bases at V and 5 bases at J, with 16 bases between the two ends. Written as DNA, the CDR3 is TGTGCCAGCCACCTCGGGGGAAAGGATCAGCCCCAGCATTTT. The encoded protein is CASHLGGKDQPQHF.

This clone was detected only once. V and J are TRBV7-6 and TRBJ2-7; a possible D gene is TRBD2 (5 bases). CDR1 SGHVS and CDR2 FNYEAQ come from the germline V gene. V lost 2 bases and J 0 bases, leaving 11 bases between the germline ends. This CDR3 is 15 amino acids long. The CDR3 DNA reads TGTGCCAGCAGCTTATCGCCGGGGAACTCCTACGAGCAGTACTTC. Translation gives CASSLSPGNSYEQYF. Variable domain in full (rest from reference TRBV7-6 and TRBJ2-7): GAGVSQSPRYKVTKRGQDVALRCDPISGHVSLYWYRQALGQGPEFLTYFNYEAQQDKSGLPNDRFSAERPEGSISTLTIQRTEQRDSAMYRCASSLSPGNSYEQYFGPGTRLTVT.

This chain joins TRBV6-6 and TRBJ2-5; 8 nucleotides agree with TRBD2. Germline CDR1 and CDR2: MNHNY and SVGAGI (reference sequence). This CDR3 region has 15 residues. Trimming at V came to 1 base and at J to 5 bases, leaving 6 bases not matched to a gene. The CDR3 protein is CASSYLGLVVETQYF. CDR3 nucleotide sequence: TGTGCCAGCAGTTACTTGGGACTAGTTGTTGAGACCCAGTACTTC.

DNA for the CDR3: TGTGCCGGAGGGACAGCCTCTAATGAAAAACTGTTTTTT. It encodes CAGGTASNEKLFF. The rearrangement links TRBV30 to TRBJ1-4; 7 nucleotides match TRBD1. V gave up 8 bases and J gave up 3 bases; unmatched junction bases: 6. CDR1 and CDR2 from the germline V gene are GTSNPN and SVGIG (reference sequence). This CDR3 spans 13 amino acids.

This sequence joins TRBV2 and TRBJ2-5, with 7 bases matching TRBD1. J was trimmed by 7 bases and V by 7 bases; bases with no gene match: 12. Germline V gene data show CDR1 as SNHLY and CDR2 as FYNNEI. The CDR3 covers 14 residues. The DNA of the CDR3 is TGTGCCAGCAACTGGCAGGGGGTACGTGGGACCCAGTACTTC. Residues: CASNWQGVRGTQYF.

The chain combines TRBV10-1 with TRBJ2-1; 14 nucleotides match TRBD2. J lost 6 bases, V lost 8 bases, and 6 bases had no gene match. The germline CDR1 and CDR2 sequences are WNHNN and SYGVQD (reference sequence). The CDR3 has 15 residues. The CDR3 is CASQPGTSGSNEQFF. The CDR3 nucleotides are TGCGCCAGCCAACCCGGGACTAGCGGGAGCAATGAGCAGTTCTTC.

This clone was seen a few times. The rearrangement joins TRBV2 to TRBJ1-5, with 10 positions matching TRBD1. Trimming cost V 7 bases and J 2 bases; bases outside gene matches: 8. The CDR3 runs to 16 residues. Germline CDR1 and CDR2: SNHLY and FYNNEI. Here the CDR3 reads CASTPRTGGGNQPQHF. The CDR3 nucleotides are TGTGCCAGCACTCCTAGGACAGGGGGAGGCAATCAGCCCCAGCATTTT. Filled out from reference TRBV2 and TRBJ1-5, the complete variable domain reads EPEVTQTPSHQVTQMGQEVILRCVPISNHLYFYWYRQILGQKVEFLVSFYNNEISEKSEIFDDQFSVERPDGSNFTLKIRSTKLEDSAMYFCASTPRTGGGNQPQHFGDGTRLSIL.

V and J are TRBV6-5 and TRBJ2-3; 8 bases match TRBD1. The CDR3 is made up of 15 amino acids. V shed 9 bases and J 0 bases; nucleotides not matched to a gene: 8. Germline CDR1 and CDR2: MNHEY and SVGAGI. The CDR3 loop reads CARGLGQASTDTQYF. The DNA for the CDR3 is TGTGCCAGGGGGTTGGGACAGGCGAGCACAGATACGCAGTATTTT.

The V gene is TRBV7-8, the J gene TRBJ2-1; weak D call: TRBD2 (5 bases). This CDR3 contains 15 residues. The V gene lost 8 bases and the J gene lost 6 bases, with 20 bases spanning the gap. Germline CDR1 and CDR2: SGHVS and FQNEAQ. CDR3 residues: CASGPGFLGSNEQFF. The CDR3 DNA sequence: TGTGCCAGCGGTCCGGGCTTTCTGGGGAGCAATGAGCAGTTCTTC.

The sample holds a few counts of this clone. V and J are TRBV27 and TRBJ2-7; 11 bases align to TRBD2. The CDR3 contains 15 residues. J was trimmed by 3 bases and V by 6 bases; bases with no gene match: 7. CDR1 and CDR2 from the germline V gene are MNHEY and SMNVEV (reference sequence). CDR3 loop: CASRIGLAGVYEQYF. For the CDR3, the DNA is TGTGCCAGCAGAATCGGACTAGCGGGCGTCTACGAGCAGTACTTC.

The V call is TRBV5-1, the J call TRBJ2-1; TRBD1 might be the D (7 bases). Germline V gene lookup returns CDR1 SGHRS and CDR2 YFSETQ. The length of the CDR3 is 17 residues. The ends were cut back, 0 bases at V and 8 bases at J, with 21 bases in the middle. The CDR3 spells CASSLGWRGQIRDEQFF. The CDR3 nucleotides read TGCGCCAGCAGCTTGGGCTGGAGGGGACAGATAAGGGATGAGCAGTTCTTC.

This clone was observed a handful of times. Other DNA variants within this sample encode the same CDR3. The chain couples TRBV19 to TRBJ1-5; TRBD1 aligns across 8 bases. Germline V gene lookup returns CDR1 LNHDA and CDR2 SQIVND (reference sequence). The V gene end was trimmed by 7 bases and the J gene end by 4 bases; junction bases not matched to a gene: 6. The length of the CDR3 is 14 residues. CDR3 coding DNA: TGTGCCAGTACCGGAACAGGGGGGAATCAGCCCCAGCATTTT. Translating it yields CASTGTGGNQPQHF.

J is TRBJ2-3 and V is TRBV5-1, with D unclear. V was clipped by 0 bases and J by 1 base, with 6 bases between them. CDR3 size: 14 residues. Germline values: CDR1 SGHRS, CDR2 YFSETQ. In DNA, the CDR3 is TGCGCCAGCAGCTTGGGGCTGGGCACAGATACGCAGTATTTT. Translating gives CASSLGLGTDTQYF.

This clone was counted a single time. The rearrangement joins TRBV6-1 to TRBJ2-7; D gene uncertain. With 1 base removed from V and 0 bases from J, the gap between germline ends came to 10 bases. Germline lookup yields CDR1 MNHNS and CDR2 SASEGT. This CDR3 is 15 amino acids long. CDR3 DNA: TGTGCCAGCAGTGAAGGGGCAGGCAACTCCTACGAGCAGTACGTC. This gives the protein CASSEGAGNSYEQYV.